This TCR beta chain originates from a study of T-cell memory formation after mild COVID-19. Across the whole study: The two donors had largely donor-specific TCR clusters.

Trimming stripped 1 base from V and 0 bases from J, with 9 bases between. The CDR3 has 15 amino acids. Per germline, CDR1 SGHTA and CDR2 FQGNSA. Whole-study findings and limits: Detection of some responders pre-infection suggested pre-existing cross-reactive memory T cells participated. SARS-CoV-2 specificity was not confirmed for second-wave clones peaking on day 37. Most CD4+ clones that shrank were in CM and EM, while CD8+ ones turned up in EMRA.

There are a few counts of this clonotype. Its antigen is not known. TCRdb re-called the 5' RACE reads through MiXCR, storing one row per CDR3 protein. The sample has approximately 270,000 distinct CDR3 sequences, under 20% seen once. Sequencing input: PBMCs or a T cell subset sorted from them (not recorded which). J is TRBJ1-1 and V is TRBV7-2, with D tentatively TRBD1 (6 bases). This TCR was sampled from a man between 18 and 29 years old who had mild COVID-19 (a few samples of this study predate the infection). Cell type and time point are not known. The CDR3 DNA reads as TGTGCCAGCAGCTTAGGACGGGACATGAACACTGAAGCTTTCTTT. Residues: CASSLGRDMNTEAFF. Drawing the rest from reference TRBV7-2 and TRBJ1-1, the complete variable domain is GAGVSQSPSNKVTEKGKDVELRCDPISGHTALYWYRQSLGQGLEFLIYFQGNSAPDKSGLPSDRFSAERTGGSVSTLTIQRTQQEDSAVYLCASSLGRDMNTEAFFGQGTRLTVV.